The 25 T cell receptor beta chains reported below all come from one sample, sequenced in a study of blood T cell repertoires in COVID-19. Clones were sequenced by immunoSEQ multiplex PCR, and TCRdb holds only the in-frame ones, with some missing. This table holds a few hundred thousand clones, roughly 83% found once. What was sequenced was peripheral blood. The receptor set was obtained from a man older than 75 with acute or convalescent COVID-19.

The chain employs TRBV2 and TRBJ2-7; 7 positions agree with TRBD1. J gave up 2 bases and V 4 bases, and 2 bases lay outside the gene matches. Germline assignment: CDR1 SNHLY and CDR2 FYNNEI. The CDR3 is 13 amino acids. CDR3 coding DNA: TGTGCCAGCAGTGGGGACAGCCCCTACGAGCAGTACTTC. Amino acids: CASSGDSPYEQYF.

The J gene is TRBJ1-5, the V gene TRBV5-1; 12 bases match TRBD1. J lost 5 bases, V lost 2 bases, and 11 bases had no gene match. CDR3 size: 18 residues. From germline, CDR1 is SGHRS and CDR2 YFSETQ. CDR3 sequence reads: CASSLTLPGQGAYQPQHF. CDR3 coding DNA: TGCGCCAGCAGCTTAACCTTGCCGGGACAGGGGGCATATCAGCCCCAGCATTTT. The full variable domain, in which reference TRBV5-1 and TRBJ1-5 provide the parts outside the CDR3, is KAGVTQTPRYLIKTRGQQVTLSCSPISGHRSVSWYQQTPGQGLQFLFEYFSETQRNKGNFPGRFSGRQFSNSRSEMNVSTLELGDSALYLCASSLTLPGQGAYQPQHFGDGTRLSIL.

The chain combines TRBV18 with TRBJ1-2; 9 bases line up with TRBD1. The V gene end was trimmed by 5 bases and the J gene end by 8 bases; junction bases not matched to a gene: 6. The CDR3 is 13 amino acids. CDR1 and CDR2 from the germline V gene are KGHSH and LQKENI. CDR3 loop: CASSGQGLWGYTF. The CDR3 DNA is TGTGCCAGCTCAGGACAGGGGCTGTGGGGCTACACCTTC.

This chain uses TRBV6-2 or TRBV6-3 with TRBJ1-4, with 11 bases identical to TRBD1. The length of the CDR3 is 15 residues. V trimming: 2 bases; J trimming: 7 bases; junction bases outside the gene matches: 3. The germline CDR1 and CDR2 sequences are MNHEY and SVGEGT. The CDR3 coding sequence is TGTGCCAGCAGTTACCGTGGACAGGGGGCTGAAAAACTGTTTTTT. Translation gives CASSYRGQGAEKLFF.

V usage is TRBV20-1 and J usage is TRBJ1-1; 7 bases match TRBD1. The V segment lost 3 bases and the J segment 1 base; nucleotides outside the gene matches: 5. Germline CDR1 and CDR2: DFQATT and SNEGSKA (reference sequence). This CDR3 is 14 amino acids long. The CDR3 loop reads CSASHRQGNTEAFF. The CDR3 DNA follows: TGCAGTGCTAGTCACCGACAGGGGAACACTGAAGCTTTCTTT.

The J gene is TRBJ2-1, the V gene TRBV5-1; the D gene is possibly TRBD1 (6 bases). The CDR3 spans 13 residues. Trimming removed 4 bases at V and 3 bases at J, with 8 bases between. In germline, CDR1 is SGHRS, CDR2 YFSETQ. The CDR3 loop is CASSLDSYNEQFF. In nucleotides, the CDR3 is TGCGCCAGCAGCCTGGACAGCTACAATGAGCAGTTCTTC. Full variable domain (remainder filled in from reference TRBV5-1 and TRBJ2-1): KAGVTQTPRYLIKTRGQQVTLSCSPISGHRSVSWYQQTPGQGLQFLFEYFSETQRNKGNFPGRFSGRQFSNSRSEMNVSTLELGDSALYLCASSLDSYNEQFFGPGTRLTVL.

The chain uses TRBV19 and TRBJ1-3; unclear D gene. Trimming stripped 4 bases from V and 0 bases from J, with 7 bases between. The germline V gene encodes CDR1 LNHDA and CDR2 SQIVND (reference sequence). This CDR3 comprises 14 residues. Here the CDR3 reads CASSKLSSGNTIYF. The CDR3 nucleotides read TGTGCCAGTAGTAAGTTGAGCTCTGGAAACACCATATATTTT.

CDR3 nucleotides: TGTGCCAGTAGCTTCTCCCGTGGCTACACCTTC. Protein product: CASSFSRGYTF. The chain recombines TRBV19 with TRBJ1-2; D call uncertain. Trimming cost V 6 bases and J 7 bases, with 9 bases left between them. Germline CDR1 and CDR2: LNHDA and SQIVND (reference sequence). The CDR3 consists of 11 residues.

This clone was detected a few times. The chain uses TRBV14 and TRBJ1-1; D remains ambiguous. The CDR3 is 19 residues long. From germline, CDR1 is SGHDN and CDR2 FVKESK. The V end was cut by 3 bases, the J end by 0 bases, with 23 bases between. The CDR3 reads CASSQDGPPWRAMNTEAFF. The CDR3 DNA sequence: TGTGCCAGCAGCCAGGACGGACCCCCATGGAGGGCGATGAACACTGAAGCTTTCTTT.

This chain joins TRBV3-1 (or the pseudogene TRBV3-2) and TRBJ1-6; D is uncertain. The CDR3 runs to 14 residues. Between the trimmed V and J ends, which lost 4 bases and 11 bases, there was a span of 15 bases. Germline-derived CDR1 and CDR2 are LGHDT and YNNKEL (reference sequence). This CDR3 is CASSPADRVPPLHF. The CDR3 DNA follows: TGTGCCAGCAGCCCAGCGGATAGGGTTCCACCCCTCCACTTT.

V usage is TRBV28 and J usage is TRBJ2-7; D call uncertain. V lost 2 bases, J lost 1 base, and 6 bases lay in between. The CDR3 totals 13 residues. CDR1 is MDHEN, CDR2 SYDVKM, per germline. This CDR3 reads CASSLGNSYEQYF. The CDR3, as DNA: TGTGCCAGCAGTTTAGGCAATTCCTACGAGCAGTACTTC.

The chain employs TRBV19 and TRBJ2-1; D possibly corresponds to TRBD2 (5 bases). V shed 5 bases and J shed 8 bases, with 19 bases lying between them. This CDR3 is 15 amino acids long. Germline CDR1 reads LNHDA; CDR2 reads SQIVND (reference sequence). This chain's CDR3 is CASSFTRAASDEQFF. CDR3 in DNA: TGTGCCAGTAGTTTCACAAGAGCGGCTTCGGATGAGCAGTTCTTC.

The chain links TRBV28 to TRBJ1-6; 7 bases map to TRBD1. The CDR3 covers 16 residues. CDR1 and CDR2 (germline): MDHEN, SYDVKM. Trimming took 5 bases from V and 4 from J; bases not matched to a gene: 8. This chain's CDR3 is CASSETGVGYNSPLHF. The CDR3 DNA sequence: TGTGCCAGCAGTGAAACAGGGGTAGGATATAATTCACCCCTCCACTTT. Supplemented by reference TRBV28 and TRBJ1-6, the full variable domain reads DVKVTQSSRYLVKRTGEKVFLECVQDMDHENMFWYRQDPGLGLRLIYFSYDVKMKEKGDIPEGYSVSREKKERFSLILESASTNQTSMYLCASSETGVGYNSPLHFGNGTRLTVT.

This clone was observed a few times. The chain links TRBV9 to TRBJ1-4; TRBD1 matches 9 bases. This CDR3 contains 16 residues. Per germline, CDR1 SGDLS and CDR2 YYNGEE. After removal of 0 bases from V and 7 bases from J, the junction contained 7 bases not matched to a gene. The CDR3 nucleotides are TGTGCCAGCAGCGTAGGAGTCGGGACAGGGAGTGAAAAACTGTTTTTT. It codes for CASSVGVGTGSEKLFF.

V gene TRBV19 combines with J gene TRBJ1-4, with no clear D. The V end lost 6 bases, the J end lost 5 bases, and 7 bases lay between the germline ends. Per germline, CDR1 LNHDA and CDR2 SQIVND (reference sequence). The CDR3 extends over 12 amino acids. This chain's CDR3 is CASRHGNEKLFF. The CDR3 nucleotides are TGTGCCAGTAGACACGGGAATGAAAAACTGTTTTTT.

CDR3 nucleotides: TGTGCCAGCAGTTTATCTCTTGGACTCCTGTACTTC. Translating it yields CASSLSLGLLYF. The chain uses TRBV27 and TRBJ2-7; D possibly corresponds to TRBD2 (5 bases). Germline assignment: CDR1 MNHEY and CDR2 SMNVEV (reference sequence). The CDR3 contains 12 residues. Trimming removed 0 bases from V and 12 bases from J, with 12 bases in between.

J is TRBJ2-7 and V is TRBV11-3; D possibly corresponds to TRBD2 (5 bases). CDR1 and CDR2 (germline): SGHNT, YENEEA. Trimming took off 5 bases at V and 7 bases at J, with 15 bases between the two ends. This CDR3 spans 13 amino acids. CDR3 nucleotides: TGTGCCAGCAGCCAGAGGGTGGATGGGGAGCAGTACTTC. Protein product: CASSQRVDGEQYF.

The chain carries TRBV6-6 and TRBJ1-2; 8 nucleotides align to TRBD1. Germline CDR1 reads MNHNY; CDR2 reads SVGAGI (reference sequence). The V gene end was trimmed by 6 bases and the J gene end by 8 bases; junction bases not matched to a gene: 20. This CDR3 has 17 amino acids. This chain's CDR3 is CASRRSGDRIVFTGYTF. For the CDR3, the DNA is TGTGCCAGCAGGCGATCAGGGGACAGGATCGTATTTACCGGCTACACCTTC.

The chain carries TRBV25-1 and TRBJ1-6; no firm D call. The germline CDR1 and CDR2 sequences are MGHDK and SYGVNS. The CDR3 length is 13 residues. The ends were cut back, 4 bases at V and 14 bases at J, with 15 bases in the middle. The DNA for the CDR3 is TGTGCCAGCAGTGGGCACGGGGAGAGGGCCCTCCACTTT. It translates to CASSGHGERALHF.

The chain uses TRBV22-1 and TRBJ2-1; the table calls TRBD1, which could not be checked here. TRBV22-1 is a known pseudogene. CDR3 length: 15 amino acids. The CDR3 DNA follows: TGTCCTGGGAGCGCACTCCAGGGGTACTACAATGAGCAGTTCTTC. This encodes CPGSALQGYYNEQFF.

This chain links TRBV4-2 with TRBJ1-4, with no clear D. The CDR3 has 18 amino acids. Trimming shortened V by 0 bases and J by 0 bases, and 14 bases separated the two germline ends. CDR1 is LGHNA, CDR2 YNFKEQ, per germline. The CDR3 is CASSQDFGLFATNEKLFF. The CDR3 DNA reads TGTGCCAGCAGCCAAGACTTTGGACTCTTTGCAACTAATGAAAAACTGTTTTTT.

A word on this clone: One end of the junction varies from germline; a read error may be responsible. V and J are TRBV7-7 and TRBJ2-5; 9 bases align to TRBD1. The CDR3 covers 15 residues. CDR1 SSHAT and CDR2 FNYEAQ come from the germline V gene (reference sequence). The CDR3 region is CASSEGQGGFETQYF. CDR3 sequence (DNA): TGTGCTAGCAGCGAGGGACAGGGCGGGTTTGAGACCCAGTACTTC. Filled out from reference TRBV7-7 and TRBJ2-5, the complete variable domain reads GAGVSQSPRYKVTKRGQDVTLRCDPISSHATLYWYQQALGQGPEFLTYFNYEAQPDKSGLPSDRFSAERPEGSISTLTIQRTEQRDSAMYRCASSEGQGGFETQYFGPGTRLLVL.

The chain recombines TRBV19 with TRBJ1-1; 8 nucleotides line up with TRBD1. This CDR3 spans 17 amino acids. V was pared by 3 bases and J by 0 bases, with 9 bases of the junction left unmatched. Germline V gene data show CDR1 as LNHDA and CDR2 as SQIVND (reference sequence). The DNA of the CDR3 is TGTGCCAGTAGTATTCACGCCGGGACAGGTATGAACACTGAAGCTTTCTTT. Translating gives CASSIHAGTGMNTEAFF.

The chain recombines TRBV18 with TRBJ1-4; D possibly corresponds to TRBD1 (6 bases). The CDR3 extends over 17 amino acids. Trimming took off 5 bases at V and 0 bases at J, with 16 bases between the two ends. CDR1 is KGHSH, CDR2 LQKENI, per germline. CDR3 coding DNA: TGTGCCAGCTCAGATATTACAGGGATATCAACTAATGAAAAACTGTTTTTT. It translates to CASSDITGISTNEKLFF.

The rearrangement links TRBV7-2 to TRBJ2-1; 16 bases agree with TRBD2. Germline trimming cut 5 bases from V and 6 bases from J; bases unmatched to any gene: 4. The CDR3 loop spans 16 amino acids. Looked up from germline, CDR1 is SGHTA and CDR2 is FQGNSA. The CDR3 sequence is CASSPGLAGGRNEQFF. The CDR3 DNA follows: TGTGCCAGCAGCCCGGGACTAGCGGGGGGGCGCAATGAGCAGTTCTTC.